These T cell receptor beta chains were read from a single sample in a study of T cell repertoires in cytomegalovirus infection. TCRdb redid the calling of the reads with MiXCR, one entry per CDR3 protein. Among roughly 920,000 distinct CDR3 sequences listed, less than 35% were seen once. These TCRs' antigens remain unknown. The material was cultured CD8+ T cells from PBMCs, obtained from culture after CMV antigen stimulation. These TCRs come from a human donor in good health (CMV status not recorded). Some clones in this sample may be carry-over from other donors' samples. The CDR3 runs from the conserved cysteine through the conserved F or W. The D gene is left open where the match is weak.

V gene	D gene	J gene	CDR3 protein
TRBV6-2/TRBV6-3	-	TRBJ2-3	CASDTGYTDTQYF
TRBV27	-	TRBJ1-5	CASRLAGRSNQPQHF
TRBV7-9	TRBD2	TRBJ2-3	CASSLYERGGRDTQYF
TRBV20-1	-	TRBJ2-2	CSAPPGPNTGELFF
TRBV19	-	TRBJ2-3	CASSIDLLTDTQYF
TRBV7-2	TRBD2	TRBJ2-1	CASSKRGGFYNEQFF
TRBV15	TRBD1	TRBJ2-7	CATSGGQGHEQYF
TRBV5-4	-	TRBJ1-1	CASIPDGAQEAFF
TRBV7-6	-	TRBJ2-1	CASSLVFRGNPPYNEQFF
TRBV6-1	-	TRBJ1-1	CASSFNPGAEAFF
TRBV7-6	-	TRBJ2-7	CASSPSGVHEQYF
TRBV2	-	TRBJ1-1	CASNGRPTEAFF
TRBV7-9	-	TRBJ1-3	CANSYSGSGNTIYF
TRBV7-3	-	TRBJ2-2	CASSFSSGELFF
TRBV7-3	-	TRBJ1-1	CAGVRGNTEAFF
TRBV4-1	-	TRBJ1-1	CASRYPGNTEAFF
TRBV7-6	TRBD1	TRBJ2-4	CASSSRQGQNIQYF
TRBV6-1	-	TRBJ1-6	CASSASHGRYNSPLHF
TRBV10-1	TRBD1	TRBJ2-7	CASQGDRTYEQYF
TRBV7-9	-	TRBJ2-2	CASPDGAGELFF
TRBV6-1	TRBD1	TRBJ1-2	CASSEAQGVYGYTF
TRBV27	TRBD2	TRBJ2-3	CASSWGLAGPTDTQYF
TRBV7-9	TRBD2	TRBJ2-1	CASSLSTSGDTYNEQFF
TRBV7-6	-	TRBJ2-1	CASSLEAVGTGSEQFF
TRBV2	-	TRBJ1-2	CATHEQSSRTYGYTF
TRBV5-4	-	TRBJ2-1	CASSLVGEPYNEQFF
TRBV6-5	-	TRBJ1-1	CASRAPGRSNTEAFF
TRBV28	-	TRBJ2-4	CASGAPHGGSNIQYF
TRBV7-2	TRBD1	TRBJ2-1	CASSGWTGGYEQFF
TRBV19	-	TRBJ2-7	CASSSGGAAPSFYEQYF
TRBV10-3	TRBD2	TRBJ2-7	CAISVPGLAGMSSYEQYF
TRBV7-2	-	TRBJ1-2	CASSSSIYGYTF
TRBV10-3	-	TRBJ2-6	CAIRAGSNSGANVLTF
TRBV12-3/TRBV12-4	TRBD2	TRBJ2-7	CASSSTWGGYEQYF
TRBV5-4	TRBD1	TRBJ2-2	CASSPTPGQGATGELFF
TRBV7-9	TRBD2	TRBJ2-3	CASSPRLAEKFTDTQYF
TRBV7-9	TRBD1	TRBJ2-3	CASSPGTGGEDTQYF
TRBV19	-	TRBJ1-1	CASSITGYTEAFF
TRBV6-5	TRBD2	TRBJ2-1	CASGWRGGSNEQFF